Listed below are T cell receptor beta chains from one sample, sequenced in a study of blood T cell repertoires in COVID-19. Some clones are missing from TCRdb's copy, which holds only in-frame ones; the method was immunoSEQ multiplex PCR. The sample yields 150,000 to 180,000 clones, around four fifths seen once. Sequencing was carried out using PBMCs or T cells enriched from blood (not recorded which). The receptors originated from a man in his fifties who had recovered from COVID-19. CDR3s include the opening cysteine and the closing phenylalanine or tryptophan. Fields, in order: J gene, D gene, CDR3 length, V gene, clone size, CDR3 protein, CDR3 DNA. D genes are given only for firm matches. Part of the rows lack a size; the others show once, few, many or a class for expanded clones.

J: TRBJ2-3
D: TRBD1
length: 15
V: TRBV30
size: .
CDR3: CAWNPGTGVLDTQYF
DNA: TGTGCCTGGAACCCCGGGACAGGGGTGTTGGATACGCAGTATTTT

J: TRBJ1-5
D: .
length: 15
V: TRBV19
size: .
CDR3: CASSRQVRSNQPQHF
DNA: TGTGCCAGTAGTCGACAGGTCCGGAGCAATCAGCCCCAGCATTTT

J: TRBJ1-1
D: .
length: 14
V: TRBV7-3
size: .
CDR3: CASSLQGWPTEAFF
DNA: TGTGCCAGCAGCTTGCAGGGGTGGCCTACGGAAGCTTTCTTT

J: TRBJ1-3
D: .
length: 12
V: TRBV30
size: .
CDR3: CAWSVAGNTIYF
DNA: TGTGCCTGGAGTGTAGCCGGAAACACCATATATTTT

J: TRBJ2-2
D: TRBD2
length: 16
V: TRBV7-2
size: .
CDR3: CASSYPGLALTGELFF
DNA: TGTGCCAGCAGCTACCCGGGACTAGCGTTGACCGGGGAGCTGTTTTTT

J: TRBJ2-7
D: .
length: 16
V: TRBV7-9
size: .
CDR3: CASSVGGTSPRYEQYF
DNA: TGTGCCAGCAGCGTTGGCGGAACTAGTCCTAGGTACGAGCAGTACTTC

J: TRBJ1-1
D: .
length: 14
V: TRBV5-4
size: .
CDR3: CASSLAGTNTEAFF
DNA: TGTGCCAGCAGCTTGGCTGGCACGAACACTGAAGCTTTCTTT

J: TRBJ1-2
D: .
length: 13
V: TRBV12-3/TRBV12-4
size: .
CDR3: CASSKQGRYGYTF
DNA: TGTGCCAGCAGTAAACAGGGAAGGTATGGCTACACCTTC

J: TRBJ1-5
D: .
length: 15
V: TRBV2
size: .
CDR3: CASSSRQNSNQPQHF
DNA: TGTGCCAGCAGTTCTCGACAGAATAGCAATCAGCCCCAGCATTTT

J: TRBJ1-5
D: .
length: 13
V: TRBV5-6
size: once
CDR3: CASSSGDNQPQHF
DNA: TGTGCCAGCAGCTCCGGGGACAATCAGCCCCAGCATTTT

J: TRBJ1-2
D: .
length: 14
V: TRBV5-1
size: .
CDR3: CASSLGAGDHGYTF
DNA: TGCGCCAGCAGCTTGGGGGCCGGCGACCATGGCTACACCTTC

J: TRBJ2-6
D: TRBD1
length: 18
V: TRBV6-1
size: few
CDR3: CASSGRDSYNSGANVLTF
DNA: TGTGCCAGCAGTGGCCGGGACAGCTATAACTCTGGGGCCAACGTCCTGACTTTC

J: TRBJ1-2
D: .
length: 12
V: TRBV11-3
size: .
CDR3: CASSKSPASYTF
DNA: TGTGCCAGCAGCAAATCACCCGCGAGCTACACCTTC

J: TRBJ1-3
D: .
length: 14
V: TRBV5-1
size: .
CDR3: CASSSDSSGNTIYF
DNA: TGCGCCAGCAGCTCAGACAGCTCTGGAAACACCATATATTTT

J: TRBJ2-2
D: TRBD1
length: 14
V: TRBV7-2
size: .
CDR3: CASSQGQGVGELFF
DNA: TGTGCCAGCAGCCAGGGACAGGGGGTCGGGGAGCTGTTTTTT

J: TRBJ1-5
D: TRBD1
length: 19
V: TRBV7-9
size: .
CDR3: CASTLGRTGGSHSNQPQHF
DNA: TGTGCCAGCACTCTAGGCCGGACAGGGGGTTCACATAGCAATCAGCCCCAGCATTTT

J: TRBJ2-1
D: .
length: 13
V: TRBV11-3
size: .
CDR3: CASSLESSNEQFF
DNA: TGTGCCAGCAGCTTAGAATCTAGCAATGAGCAGTTCTTC

J: TRBJ1-2
D: .
length: 14
V: TRBV7-8
size: .
CDR3: CASSPTRGGLDYTF
DNA: TGTGCCAGCAGCCCCACGCGGGGGGGGCTTGACTACACCTTC

J: TRBJ1-1
D: .
length: 14
V: TRBV11-2
size: .
CDR3: CASSSSTLNTEAFF
DNA: TGTGCCAGCAGCTCCTCTACGCTGAACACTGAAGCTTTCTTT

J: TRBJ1-1
D: TRBD1
length: 15
V: TRBV27
size: .
CDR3: CASSLGQGAVTEAFF
DNA: TGTGCCAGCAGTCTGGGACAGGGGGCGGTTACTGAAGCTTTCTTT

J: TRBJ1-5
D: TRBD1
length: 16
V: TRBV2
size: .
CDR3: CASSEAAGGEGWPQHF
DNA: TGTGCCAGCAGTGAAGCAGCAGGGGGCGAAGGCTGGCCCCAGCATTTT

J: TRBJ2-3
D: TRBD1
length: 15
V: TRBV2
size: .
CDR3: CASSAGTGGRDTQYF
DNA: TGTGCCAGCAGTGCCGGGACAGGGGGCAGAGATACGCAGTATTTT

J: TRBJ2-7
D: TRBD1
length: 15
V: TRBV19
size: .
CDR3: CASRGGGTGSGEQYF
DNA: TGTGCCAGTAGAGGTGGAGGGACAGGGTCAGGCGAGCAGTACTTC

J: TRBJ1-2
D: TRBD1
length: 14
V: TRBV27
size: .
CDR3: CASSGQGAFYGYTF
DNA: TGTGCCAGCAGTGGACAGGGGGCTTTCTATGGCTACACCTTC

J: TRBJ2-3
D: .
length: 14
V: TRBV3-1/TRBV3-2
size: .
CDR3: CASSWAALGLAQYF
DNA: TGTGCCAGCAGCTGGGCGGCCCTAGGACTCGCGCAGTATTTT

J: TRBJ2-7
D: TRBD1
length: 16
V: TRBV4-3
size: .
CDR3: CASSQSAGGGYYEQYF
DNA: TGCGCCAGCAGCCAATCCGCAGGGGGCGGTTATTACGAGCAGTACTTC

J: TRBJ2-1
D: TRBD2
length: 13
V: TRBV7-9
size: .
CDR3: CASSVGLADEQFF
DNA: TGTGCCAGCAGCGTCGGACTAGCAGATGAGCAGTTCTTC

J: TRBJ1-4
D: .
length: 15
V: TRBV5-1
size: .
CDR3: CASRLRTATNEKLFF
DNA: TGCGCCAGCAGACTTAGGACAGCAACTAATGAAAAACTGTTTTTT

J: TRBJ1-5
D: TRBD1
length: 14
V: TRBV27
size: .
CDR3: CASSVQGLGQPQHF
DNA: TGTGCCAGCAGTGTACAGGGGCTAGGTCAGCCCCAGCATTTT

J: TRBJ1-5
D: .
length: 13
V: TRBV30
size: .
CDR3: CAWSVQNSQPQHF
DNA: TGTGCCTGGAGTGTACAGAACAGTCAGCCCCAGCATTTT

J: TRBJ2-7
D: TRBD2
length: 15
V: TRBV6-4
size: .
CDR3: CASSLLAGAAYEQYF
DNA: TGTGCCAGCAGTTTACTAGCGGGGGCCGCCTACGAGCAGTACTTC

J: TRBJ1-2
D: .
length: 13
V: TRBV7-9
size: once
CDR3: CASSLALAGGYTF
DNA: TGTGCCAGCAGCTTAGCGCTTGCGGGTGGCTACACCTTC